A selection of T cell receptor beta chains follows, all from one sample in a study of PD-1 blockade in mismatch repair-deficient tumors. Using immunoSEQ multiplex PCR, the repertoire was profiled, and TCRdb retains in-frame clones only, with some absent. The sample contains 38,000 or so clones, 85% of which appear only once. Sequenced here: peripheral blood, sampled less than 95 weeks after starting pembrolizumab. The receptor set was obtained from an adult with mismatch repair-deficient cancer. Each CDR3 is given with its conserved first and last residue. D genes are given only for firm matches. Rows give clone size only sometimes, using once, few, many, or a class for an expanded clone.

CDR3nt: TGTGCCAGCAGTGGGGGACTAGCGGGATTCACCGGGGAGCTGTTTTTT; CDR3aa: CASSGGLAGFTGELFF; d_gene: TRBD2; j_gene: TRBJ2-2; abundance: few; v_gene: TRBV6-1
CDR3nt: TGCGCCAGCAGCCAAGGGTGGAGCACTAGCACAGATACGCAGTATTTT; CDR3aa: CASSQGWSTSTDTQYF; d_gene: NA; j_gene: TRBJ2-3; abundance: NA; v_gene: TRBV4-3
CDR3nt: TGTGCCAGCAGTGAAAATTGGAGCACTGAAGCTTTCTTT; CDR3aa: CASSENWSTEAFF; d_gene: NA; j_gene: TRBJ1-1; abundance: NA; v_gene: TRBV2
CDR3nt: TGTGCCAGACCCAGGGGGCCCTACAATGAGCAGTTCTTC; CDR3aa: CARPRGPYNEQFF; d_gene: TRBD1; j_gene: TRBJ2-1; abundance: few; v_gene: TRBV10-3
CDR3nt: TGTGCCAGCAGCTTAGAGTGGGGGGCCGGGCAGCCCCAGCATTTT; CDR3aa: CASSLEWGAGQPQHF; d_gene: NA; j_gene: TRBJ1-5; abundance: NA; v_gene: TRBV7-2
CDR3nt: TGTGCCAGTAGTATCCGGCCGGGGGAAGTCACAGATACGCAGTATTTT; CDR3aa: CASSIRPGEVTDTQYF; d_gene: NA; j_gene: TRBJ2-3; abundance: NA; v_gene: TRBV19
CDR3nt: TGTGCCAGCAGCGCTCAGGGGGTCGAAGCTTTCTTT; CDR3aa: CASSAQGVEAFF; d_gene: TRBD1; j_gene: TRBJ1-1; abundance: NA; v_gene: TRBV7-9
CDR3nt: TGTGCCAGCAGCCTCATGGGGCCGGGCACTGAAGCTTTCTTT; CDR3aa: CASSLMGPGTEAFF; d_gene: NA; j_gene: TRBJ1-1; abundance: NA; v_gene: TRBV7-3
CDR3nt: TGTGCCAGCAGTTTATCGGTGGGGAGGGGTACAGATACGCAGTATTTT; CDR3aa: CASSLSVGRGTDTQYF; d_gene: TRBD2; j_gene: TRBJ2-3; abundance: NA; v_gene: TRBV27
CDR3nt: TGTGCCAGTAGAGGGGGCACAGGTCGGACTGAAGCTTTCTTT; CDR3aa: CASRGGTGRTEAFF; d_gene: TRBD1; j_gene: TRBJ1-1; abundance: NA; v_gene: TRBV19
CDR3nt: TGTGCTAGTACCCGCCAGGGCCTTTACGAGCAGTACTTC; CDR3aa: CASTRQGLYEQYF; d_gene: NA; j_gene: TRBJ2-7; abundance: NA; v_gene: TRBV12-5
CDR3nt: TGTGCCAGCAGCCCGACTTCCAGGGGGGAAGATGGCTACACCTTC; CDR3aa: CASSPTSRGEDGYTF; d_gene: TRBD1; j_gene: TRBJ1-2; abundance: NA; v_gene: TRBV9
CDR3nt: TGTGCCAGTAGTATCGGTAGCGGGGGTGCGAACACCGGGGAGCTGTTTTTT; CDR3aa: CASSIGSGGANTGELFF; d_gene: TRBD2; j_gene: TRBJ2-2; abundance: NA; v_gene: TRBV19
CDR3nt: TGTGCCAGCAGCTTGGAGGACAGGGGCTATGGCTACACCTTC; CDR3aa: CASSLEDRGYGYTF; d_gene: TRBD1; j_gene: TRBJ1-2; abundance: NA; v_gene: TRBV5-8
CDR3nt: TGCGCCAGCAGCTTTGGCGGGACTAACCAAGGTGAGCAGTTCTTC; CDR3aa: CASSFGGTNQGEQFF; d_gene: TRBD2; j_gene: TRBJ2-1; abundance: NA; v_gene: TRBV5-1
CDR3nt: TGCGCCAGCAGCTTACAAAGCGGGAGGTTGGATGAGCAGTTCTTC; CDR3aa: CASSLQSGRLDEQFF; d_gene: TRBD2; j_gene: TRBJ2-1; abundance: NA; v_gene: TRBV5-1
CDR3nt: TGTGCCAGCAGCTTAACTGTGGCGGGCCCTAGCACAGATACGCAGTATTTT; CDR3aa: CASSLTVAGPSTDTQYF; d_gene: NA; j_gene: TRBJ2-3; abundance: NA; v_gene: TRBV7-3
CDR3nt: TGTGCCAGCAGCTCGGACAGGGGGCAAATCTACGAGCAGTACTTC; CDR3aa: CASSSDRGQIYEQYF; d_gene: TRBD1; j_gene: TRBJ2-7; abundance: NA; v_gene: TRBV7-9
CDR3nt: TGTGCCAGCAGCCGGGACCCCCGCACAGATACGCAGTATTTT; CDR3aa: CASSRDPRTDTQYF; d_gene: NA; j_gene: TRBJ2-3; abundance: NA; v_gene: TRBV5-4
CDR3nt: TGTGCTAGTGGTTTGGTACCCTCACTAGATTACGAGCAGTACTTC; CDR3aa: CASGLVPSLDYEQYF; d_gene: NA; j_gene: TRBJ2-7; abundance: NA; v_gene: TRBV12-5
CDR3nt: TGTGCCAGTAGTAAGAGGGTGGTAGCGGGAGGGGGCGAGCAGTACTTC; CDR3aa: CASSKRVVAGGGEQYF; d_gene: TRBD2; j_gene: TRBJ2-7; abundance: NA; v_gene: TRBV19
CDR3nt: TGTGCCAGCAGTGGGGGGACAGGGGTCCCCACTGAAGCTTTCTTT; CDR3aa: CASSGGTGVPTEAFF; d_gene: TRBD1; j_gene: TRBJ1-1; abundance: NA; v_gene: TRBV27
CDR3nt: TGTGCCAGCAGTTCGGGAGAGTGGCTAGATACGCAGTATTTT; CDR3aa: CASSSGEWLDTQYF; d_gene: NA; j_gene: TRBJ2-3; abundance: NA; v_gene: TRBV28
CDR3nt: TGTGCCAGCAGTTGGGCTAGCGGGAGACCCTACGAGCAGTACTTC; CDR3aa: CASSWASGRPYEQYF; d_gene: TRBD2; j_gene: TRBJ2-7; abundance: NA; v_gene: TRBV27
CDR3nt: TGTGCCAGCAGCCCAGGGACTAGCGGGAGGTTAGATACGCAGTATTTT; CDR3aa: CASSPGTSGRLDTQYF; d_gene: TRBD2; j_gene: TRBJ2-3; abundance: NA; v_gene: TRBV11-2
CDR3nt: TGTGCCAGCAGTCCCCGACTAGCGTACGAGCAGTACTTC; CDR3aa: CASSPRLAYEQYF; d_gene: TRBD2; j_gene: TRBJ2-7; abundance: NA; v_gene: TRBV28
CDR3nt: TGTGCCAGCAGTTACTATGCAGGGATGGACACTGAAGCTTTCTTT; CDR3aa: CASSYYAGMDTEAFF; d_gene: NA; j_gene: TRBJ1-1; abundance: NA; v_gene: TRBV6-5
CDR3nt: TGTGCCAGCAGTGTGAGACTAGCGGGTAACAATGAGCAGTTCTTC; CDR3aa: CASSVRLAGNNEQFF; d_gene: TRBD2; j_gene: TRBJ2-1; abundance: once; v_gene: TRBV27
CDR3nt: TGCAGCTCAAGCATGGCGGGTGGCAATGAGCAGTTCTTC; CDR3aa: CSSSMAGGNEQFF; d_gene: NA; j_gene: TRBJ2-1; abundance: NA; v_gene: TRBV29-1
CDR3nt: TGTGCCAGTAGTACCGCCCACGGGACTAGCTACGAGCAGTACTTC; CDR3aa: CASSTAHGTSYEQYF; d_gene: TRBD2; j_gene: TRBJ2-7; abundance: NA; v_gene: TRBV19
CDR3nt: TGTGCCAGCACCTCCCGTGTGCTAGCGAGACAATACGAGCAGTACTTC; CDR3aa: CASTSRVLARQYEQYF; d_gene: NA; j_gene: TRBJ2-7; abundance: NA; v_gene: TRBV28
CDR3nt: TGTGCCAGCAGTTACGGGTCATCAGATGGCTACACCTTC; CDR3aa: CASSYGSSDGYTF; d_gene: NA; j_gene: TRBJ1-2; abundance: few; v_gene: TRBV6-6
CDR3nt: TGTGCCTGGAGGGGGACACTGAACACTGAAGCTTTCTTT; CDR3aa: CAWRGTLNTEAFF; d_gene: NA; j_gene: TRBJ1-1; abundance: NA; v_gene: TRBV30
CDR3nt: TGCGCCAGCAGCCCCCAAATGAACACTGAAGCTTTCTTT; CDR3aa: CASSPQMNTEAFF; d_gene: NA; j_gene: TRBJ1-1; abundance: NA; v_gene: TRBV5-1
CDR3nt: TGTGCCAGCAGTCCAGGGGGGCGGGAGGGATTCACAGATACGCAGTATTTT; CDR3aa: CASSPGGREGFTDTQYF; d_gene: TRBD2; j_gene: TRBJ2-3; abundance: NA; v_gene: TRBV5-6
CDR3nt: TGTGCCAGCAGTGAGGGACAGGGTCTACAAGAGACCCAGTACTTC; CDR3aa: CASSEGQGLQETQYF; d_gene: TRBD1; j_gene: TRBJ2-5; abundance: once; v_gene: TRBV6-4
CDR3nt: TGTGCCAGAGCCGACAGGGCCGGTGGCTACACCTTC; CDR3aa: CARADRAGGYTF; d_gene: TRBD1; j_gene: TRBJ1-2; abundance: NA; v_gene: TRBV28
CDR3nt: TGTGCCAGCAGCTCCAACCAAATGGCGGGTGAGCAGTACTTC; CDR3aa: CASSSNQMAGEQYF; d_gene: NA; j_gene: TRBJ2-7; abundance: few; v_gene: TRBV11-1
CDR3nt: TGCGCCAGCGGGAGTTCGGGACAGGGGACCACTGAAGCTTTCTTT; CDR3aa: CASGSSGQGTTEAFF; d_gene: TRBD1; j_gene: TRBJ1-1; abundance: NA; v_gene: TRBV5-1
CDR3nt: TGTGCCAGCGGGGACAGGAAAGAGACCCAGTACTTC; CDR3aa: CASGDRKETQYF; d_gene: TRBD1; j_gene: TRBJ2-5; abundance: NA; v_gene: TRBV6-6